This entry lists 20 T cell receptor beta chains sequenced from one sample in a study of vaccination effects on CD4 cells after COVID-19. Their target antigens are unknown. Profiling relied on immunoSEQ multiplex PCR, and the TCRdb table lists in-frame clones only, not all of them. The sample has 30,000 or so clones, over 55% seen once. Scientists isolated CD4+ T cells after a roughly ten-day culture period ended. The sequenced sample was CD4+ T cells from PBMCs cultured without peptide, obtained before COVID-19 vaccination. These receptors all come from a human donor who received a COVID-19 vaccine.

The rearrangement links TRBV5-3 to TRBJ2-3; 8 bases align to TRBD2. TRBV5-3 is designated an ORF whose function remains uncertain. Germline trimming cut 2 bases from V and 3 bases from J; bases unmatched to any gene: 17. This CDR3 has 19 residues. CDR3 DNA: TGTGCCAGAAGCTTCCTCAGAGCGGGGGCCTTGTTTAGAACAGATACGCAGTATTTT. Amino acid sequence: CARSFLRAGALFRTDTQYF.

This clone was observed once. The chain is built from TRBV5-4 and TRBJ2-1, with 12 nucleotides matching TRBD2. The CDR3 loop spans 18 amino acids. CDR1 and CDR2 from the germline V gene are SGHNT and YYREEE (reference sequence). Losses at the gene ends were 1 base for V and 2 bases for J; bases not matched to a gene: 7. The CDR3 coding sequence is TGTGCCAGCAGCTTGTTACTAGCGGGAGGTAAGACCTACAATGAGCAGTTCTTC. As protein: CASSLLLAGGKTYNEQFF.

The chain employs TRBV30 and TRBJ1-2, with D unresolved. The V end lost 8 bases, the J end lost 0 bases, and 13 bases lay between the germline ends. CDR3 length: 13 residues. Germline values: CDR1 GTSNPN, CDR2 SVGIG (reference sequence). DNA for the CDR3: TGTGCCCGGCAACAGTTGACTAACTATGGCTACACCTTC. Residues: CARQQLTNYGYTF. Using reference TRBV30 and TRBJ1-2 for the parts outside the CDR3, the full variable domain is SQTIHQWPATLVQPVGSPLSLECTVEGTSNPNLYWYRQAAGRGLQLLFYSVGIGQISSEVPQNLSASRPQDRQFILSSKKLLLSDSGFYLCARQQLTNYGYTFGSGTRLTVV.

DNA of the CDR3: TGTGCCAGCAGTCGACAGGGGGCTATCGGCACTGAAGCTTTCTTT. Its translation is CASSRQGAIGTEAFF. J is TRBJ1-1 and V is TRBV6-5; TRBD1 aligns across 10 bases. The CDR3 runs 15 residues. Germline CDR1 and CDR2: MNHEY and SVGAGI. V shed 5 bases, J shed 4 bases, and the junction held 7 bases outside the gene matches.

This clone was seen more than once but under ten times. The chain uses TRBV4-1 and TRBJ1-4; D may be TRBD1 (6 bases). This CDR3 has 13 residues. The V gene's germline CDR1 is MGHRA and CDR2 YSYEKL. V lost 8 bases, J lost 10 bases, and 17 bases lay in between. The CDR3 is CASGTLAAGKLFF. As DNA, the CDR3 is TGCGCCAGCGGGACACTTGCGGCGGGAAAACTGTTTTTT.

The chain couples TRBV29-1 to TRBJ2-5; 9 nucleotides match TRBD1. Trimming took 8 bases from V and 1 from J; bases not matched to a gene: 5. Germline V gene lookup returns CDR1 SQVTM and CDR2 ANQGSEA. The CDR3 is made up of 13 amino acids. CDR3 DNA: TGCAGCCTAGTGGGACAGGGCCAAGAGACCCAGTACTTC. Its protein product is CSLVGQGQETQYF.

The chain recombines TRBV7-9 with TRBJ1-2, with D possibly being TRBD1 (5 bases). Trimming stripped 3 bases from V and 5 bases from J, with 10 bases between. Germline V gene sequence: CDR1 SEHNR, CDR2 FQNEAQ (reference sequence). This CDR3 is 13 amino acids long. The CDR3 loop is CASSLGGEYGYTF. CDR3 sequence (DNA): TGTGCCAGCAGCTTGGGGGGGGAATATGGCTACACCTTC.

This clone was found a few times. The chain carries TRBV6-5 and TRBJ2-7, with D tentatively TRBD2 (5 bases). CDR1 and CDR2 (germline): MNHEY, SVGAGI. Between the trimmed V and J ends, which lost 5 bases and 4 bases, there was a span of 12 bases. The CDR3 totals 13 residues. Written as DNA, the CDR3 is TGTGCCAGCAGTCAAACAAGAGGGTACGAGCAGTACTTC. Translating it yields CASSQTRGYEQYF.

J is TRBJ2-2 and V is TRBV4-2; D is uncertain. V lost 0 bases, J lost 7 bases, and 15 bases lay in between. CDR1 is LGHNA and CDR2 is YNFKEQ in the germline V gene. This CDR3 is 16 amino acids long. The CDR3 coding sequence is TGTGCCAGCAGCCAAGATGCAGGAGCGATCCGCGGGGAGCTGTTTTTT. Its protein product is CASSQDAGAIRGELFF.

The J gene is TRBJ1-2, the V gene TRBV7-8; 10 bases line up with TRBD1. Germline assignment: CDR1 SGHVS and CDR2 FQNEAQ. This CDR3 comprises 14 residues. J gave up 8 bases and V 0 bases, and 3 bases lay outside the gene matches. In DNA, the CDR3 is TGTGCCAGCAGCTTAGCGACAGGGGGCAAAGGCTACACCTTC. Translation gives CASSLATGGKGYTF.

The CDR3 DNA reads as TGTGCCAGCAGTGAATTGGCCTGGCAGGGCCTCAGAAAACTGTTTTTT. As protein: CASSELAWQGLRKLFF. The genes are TRBV2 and TRBJ1-4; maybe TRBD1 (5 bases). This CDR3 spans 16 amino acids. Germline V gene lookup returns CDR1 SNHLY and CDR2 FYNNEI. Trimming shortened V by 2 bases and J by 10 bases, and 20 bases separated the two germline ends.

This chain uses TRBV4-2 with TRBJ1-1, with TRBD1 as a possible D gene (6 bases). The germline V and J ends were trimmed by 0 bases and 1 base, with 9 bases remaining between them. Per germline, CDR1 LGHNA and CDR2 YNFKEQ. This CDR3 contains 15 residues. The DNA of the CDR3 is TGTGCCAGCAGCCAAGAGGGGGGCGGGAACACTGAAGCTTTCTTT. It codes for CASSQEGGGNTEAFF.

This clone was seen a handful of times. The CDR3 DNA reads as TGCAGCGTACGCGGGGGCGTCTCTGGAAACACCATATATTTT. It is translated as CSVRGGVSGNTIYF. The chain is built from TRBV29-1 and TRBJ1-3, with D possibly being TRBD1 (6 bases). V dropped 6 bases and J dropped 0 bases, with 12 bases sitting between them. This CDR3 comprises 14 residues. Germline V gives CDR1 SQVTM, CDR2 ANQGSEA. Based on the CDR3 plus reference TRBV29-1 and TRBJ1-3, the full variable domain is SAVISQKPSRDICQRGTSLTIQCQVDSQVTMMFWYRQQPGQSLTLIATANQGSEATYESGFVIDKFPISRPNLTFSTLTVSNMSPEDSSIYLCSVRGGVSGNTIYFGEGSWLTVV.

V is TRBV19 and J is TRBJ2-3; 9 bases align to TRBD1. The germline V gene encodes CDR1 LNHDA and CDR2 SQIVND (reference sequence). This CDR3 is 12 amino acids long. Germline trimming cut 5 bases from V and 11 bases from J; bases unmatched to any gene: 5. CDR3 protein: CASSPNRGRQYF. The DNA of the CDR3 is TGTGCCAGTAGTCCCAACAGGGGGCGGCAGTATTTT.

This clone has just a few counts. The CDR3 protein is CASSYSPGHSPLHF. Here the CDR3 DNA reads TGTGCCAGCAGTTACTCCCCGGGGCATTCACCCCTCCACTTT. The chain carries TRBV6-5 and TRBJ1-6; a possible D gene is TRBD1 (5 bases). CDR1 is MNHEY, CDR2 SVGAGI, per germline. Trimming pared 0 bases from V and 8 bases from J, leaving 8 bases between. CDR3 size: 14 residues.

This clone occurred once. This rearrangement joins TRBV5-1 to TRBJ1-4; no clear D gene. V gave up 4 bases and J gave up 0 bases, with 10 bases separating them. CDR1 SGHRS and CDR2 YFSETQ come from the germline V gene. The CDR3 covers 15 residues. The CDR3 loop is CASSPTPTTNEKLFF. The CDR3 nucleotides are TGCGCCAGCAGCCCGACACCAACAACTAATGAAAAACTGTTTTTT.

The chain is built from TRBV2 and TRBJ2-7, with 7 bases that match TRBD1. In germline, CDR1 is SNHLY, CDR2 FYNNEI. This CDR3 has 13 amino acids. V was pared by 4 bases and J by 3 bases, with 3 bases of the junction left unmatched. The DNA of the CDR3 is TGTGCCAGCAGTGGACAGGGTTACTACGAGCAGTACTTC. Translating it yields CASSGQGYYEQYF.

This clone was observed a handful of times. The chain combines TRBV11-2 with TRBJ2-7; D possibly uses TRBD1 or TRBD2 (6 bases each). This CDR3 is 15 amino acids long. V was cut by 6 bases and J by 1 base, with 16 bases left in between. CDR1 SGHAT and CDR2 FQNNGV come from the germline V gene. CDR3 nucleotides: TGTGCCAGCAGACGGCCCGGGGGCAAGTCCTACGAGCAGTACTTC. It codes for CASRRPGGKSYEQYF.

This chain connects TRBV6-5 to TRBJ2-5; either TRBD1 or TRBD2 may fit D (5 bases each). The CDR3 is 13 amino acids. Germline V CDR1 and CDR2: MNHEY, SVGAGI. V was trimmed by 5 bases and J by 4 bases, leaving 11 bases between them. The CDR3 DNA reads TGTGCCAGCAGTCCGAGGGGTTTAGAGACCCAGTACTTC. Encoded protein: CASSPRGLETQYF.

The rearrangement joins TRBV9 to TRBJ2-7, with 7 bases lining up with TRBD2. Losses at the gene ends were 4 bases for V and 3 bases for J; bases not matched to a gene: 10. Germline CDR1 and CDR2: SGDLS and YYNGEE. This CDR3 is 15 amino acids long. CDR3 protein: CASSPMTSTGYEQYF. CDR3 nucleotide sequence: TGTGCCAGCAGCCCCATGACTAGCACTGGCTACGAGCAGTACTTC.